This entry concerns a single T cell receptor (beta chain). Its antigen is currently unknown. These data originate in a study of T cell responses to AZD1222 COVID-19 vaccine. Study-level information: It was second doses at about 4 or about 12 weeks that were pooled. Notes on the study in general: Distributed over spike, vaccine-associated CD4 TCRs predominated at 160-218 and 743-854. Two AZD1222 administrations were followed by greater Spike-specific TCR breadth and depth. White British donors predominated, females outnumbered males, and clonal diversity was possibly underestimated.

Sequencing used immunoSEQ multiplex PCR; TCRdb keeps in-frame clones, though not all of them. Of 120,000 to 150,000 clones listed, about 90% are singletons. This TCR derives from an adult in good health. Sequences were derived from peripheral blood, sampled on day 0 of AZD1222 vaccination.

The CDR3 sequence: CASSLWGRSTGELFF. The CDR3 DNA reads as TGTGCCAGCAGTTTGTGGGGGAGAAGCACCGGGGAGCTGTTTTTT. V and J are TRBV27 and TRBJ2-2; either TRBD1 or TRBD2 may supply D (5 bases each). The germline V and J ends were trimmed by 3 bases and 4 bases, with 12 bases remaining between them. CDR1 and CDR2 from the germline V gene are MNHEY and SMNVEV (reference sequence). This CDR3 has 15 residues.